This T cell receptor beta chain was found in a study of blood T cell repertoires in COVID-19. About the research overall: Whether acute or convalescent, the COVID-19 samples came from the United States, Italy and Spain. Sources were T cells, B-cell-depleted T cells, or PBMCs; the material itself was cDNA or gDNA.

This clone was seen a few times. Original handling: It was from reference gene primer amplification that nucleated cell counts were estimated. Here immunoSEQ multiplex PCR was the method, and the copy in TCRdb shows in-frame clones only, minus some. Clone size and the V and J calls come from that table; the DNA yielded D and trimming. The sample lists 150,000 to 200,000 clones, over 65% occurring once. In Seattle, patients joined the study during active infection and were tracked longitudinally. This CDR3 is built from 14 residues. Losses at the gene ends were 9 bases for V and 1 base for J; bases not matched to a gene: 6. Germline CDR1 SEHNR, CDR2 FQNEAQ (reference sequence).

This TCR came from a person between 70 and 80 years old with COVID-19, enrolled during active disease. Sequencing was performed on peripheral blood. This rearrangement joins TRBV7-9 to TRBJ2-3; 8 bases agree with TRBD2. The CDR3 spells CASNTGGGTDTQYF. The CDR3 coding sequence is TGTGCCAGTAATACCGGGGGGGGCACAGATACGCAGTATTTT.